One and the same sample provided the 10 T cell receptor beta chains below, sequenced in a study of regulatory T cells. The study's findings and limits: Hydrophobic residues at CDR3 positions 6 and 7 were enriched in conventional CD4+ T cells of CD3G-deficient patients.

The PCR used 52 TRBV and 13 TRBJ primers. Sequenced by immunoSEQ multiplex PCR; TCRdb stores in-frame clones only, minus some. The data contain 25,000 to 35,000 clones, 85% to 95% of them singletons. Their recognized antigens are unknown. The sequenced material came from conventional CD4+ T cells sorted from blood. The receptors derive from a person aged 18 to 30 with CD3G deficiency.

The rearrangement joins TRBV6-6 to TRBJ2-1; D gene uncertain. In germline, CDR1 is MNHNY, CDR2 SVGAGI (reference sequence). Deletions cut 6 bases from V and 5 bases from J, with 17 bases between. CDR3 length: 15 amino acids. The CDR3 region is CASRPPGVKNNEQFF. The DNA of the CDR3 is TGTGCCAGCAGACCCCCTGGGGTAAAGAACAATGAGCAGTTCTTC.

The chain joins TRBV6-1 to TRBJ2-7; D uncertain. The CDR3 has 12 amino acids. Trimming removed 6 bases from V and 3 bases from J, with 9 bases in between. Germline values: CDR1 MNHNS, CDR2 SASEGT. The CDR3 region is CASRESFYEQYF. In DNA, the CDR3 is TGTGCCAGCAGGGAGTCATTCTACGAGCAGTACTTC.

In this sample, this clone turned up once. The chain carries TRBV5-6 and TRBJ2-2, with a possible D match to TRBD1 (6 bases). Trimming took 2 bases from V and 4 from J, leaving 15 bases between them. The germline gives CDR1 SGHDT, CDR2 YYEEEE. There are 16 residues in the CDR3. In nucleotides, the CDR3 is TGTGCCAGCAGCTTTCATAGACAGGCCCGCACCGGGGAGCTGTTTTTT. As protein: CASSFHRQARTGELFF.

This chain links TRBV7-9 with TRBJ1-1; TRBD1 might be the D (5 bases). The germline V gene encodes CDR1 SEHNR and CDR2 FQNEAQ (reference sequence). The CDR3 has 14 amino acids. The V end was cut by 6 bases, the J end by 4 bases, with 15 bases between. CDR3 DNA sequence: TGTGCCAGCAGTTCCCAGGGAGGGGCCACTGAAGCTTTCTTT. This codes for CASSSQGGATEAFF.

The sample holds a few counts of this clone. This sequence joins TRBV2 and TRBJ1-5, with D unresolved. Deletions cut 6 bases from V and 6 bases from J, with 12 bases between. This CDR3 contains 13 residues. Germline CDR1 SNHLY, CDR2 FYNNEI. CDR3 sequence: CASSWAHSQPQHF. CDR3 in DNA: TGTGCCAGCAGCTGGGCCCACAGTCAGCCCCAGCATTTT.

The V call is TRBV14, the J call TRBJ2-7, with D perhaps TRBD1 (6 bases). Germline CDR1 and CDR2: SGHDN and FVKESK. V was cut by 0 bases and J by 5 bases, with 11 bases left in between. This CDR3 contains 14 residues. The CDR3 protein is CASSQDRGIDEQYF. The CDR3 DNA follows: TGTGCCAGCAGCCAAGACAGGGGAATCGACGAGCAGTACTTC.

The V call is TRBV19, the J call TRBJ1-1; D gene ambiguous. The CDR3 length is 13 residues. V shed 9 bases and J shed 0 bases, with 11 bases lying between them. The germline CDR1 and CDR2 sequences are LNHDA and SQIVND (reference sequence). The CDR3 sequence is CASRPGMNTEAFF. The DNA for the CDR3 is TGTGCCAGCCGACCGGGGATGAACACTGAAGCTTTCTTT.

The V and J genes are TRBV5-1 and TRBJ2-1; 9 positions match TRBD1. The CDR3 runs 15 residues. The germline gives CDR1 SGHRS, CDR2 YFSETQ. The trim removed 4 bases at V and 10 bases at J, leaving 12 bases unmatched. CDR3 sequence reads: CASSPGTGPPGEQFF. DNA for the CDR3: TGCGCCAGCAGCCCCGGGACAGGGCCACCGGGGGAGCAGTTCTTC.

This chain connects TRBV11-1 to TRBJ1-1; D remains unclear. In germline, CDR1 is SGHAT, CDR2 FQDESV (reference sequence). The CDR3 has 14 amino acids. The V end was cut by 10 bases, the J end by 2 bases, with 17 bases between. As DNA, the CDR3 is TGTGCCACCCAACCGGGGAACTCTAACACTGAAGCTTTCTTT. This encodes CATQPGNSNTEAFF.

The chain recombines TRBV28 with TRBJ2-7; 13 bases are a match to TRBD2. This CDR3 comprises 15 residues. Losses at the gene ends were 8 bases for V and 4 bases for J; bases not matched to a gene: 8. Germline CDR1 and CDR2: MDHEN and SYDVKM. The CDR3 sequence: CASGGGLAGSYEQYF. The CDR3 nucleotides are TGTGCCAGCGGCGGGGGACTAGCGGGGTCATACGAGCAGTACTTC.